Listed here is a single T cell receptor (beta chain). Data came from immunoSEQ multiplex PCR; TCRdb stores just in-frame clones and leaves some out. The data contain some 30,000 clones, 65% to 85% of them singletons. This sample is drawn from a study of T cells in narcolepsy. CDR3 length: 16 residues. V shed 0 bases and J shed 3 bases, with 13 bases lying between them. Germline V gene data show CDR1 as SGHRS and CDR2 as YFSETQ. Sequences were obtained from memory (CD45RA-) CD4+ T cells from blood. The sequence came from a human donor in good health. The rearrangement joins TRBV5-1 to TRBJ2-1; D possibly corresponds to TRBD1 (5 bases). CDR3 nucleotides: TGCGCCAGCAGCTTGGCTGGGGCAGGTATCTACAATGAGCAGTTCTTC. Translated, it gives CASSLAGAGIYNEQFF. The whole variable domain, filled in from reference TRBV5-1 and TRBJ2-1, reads KAGVTQTPRYLIKTRGQQVTLSCSPISGHRSVSWYQQTPGQGLQFLFEYFSETQRNKGNFPGRFSGRQFSNSRSEMNVSTLELGDSALYLCASSLAGAGIYNEQFFGPGTRLTVL.